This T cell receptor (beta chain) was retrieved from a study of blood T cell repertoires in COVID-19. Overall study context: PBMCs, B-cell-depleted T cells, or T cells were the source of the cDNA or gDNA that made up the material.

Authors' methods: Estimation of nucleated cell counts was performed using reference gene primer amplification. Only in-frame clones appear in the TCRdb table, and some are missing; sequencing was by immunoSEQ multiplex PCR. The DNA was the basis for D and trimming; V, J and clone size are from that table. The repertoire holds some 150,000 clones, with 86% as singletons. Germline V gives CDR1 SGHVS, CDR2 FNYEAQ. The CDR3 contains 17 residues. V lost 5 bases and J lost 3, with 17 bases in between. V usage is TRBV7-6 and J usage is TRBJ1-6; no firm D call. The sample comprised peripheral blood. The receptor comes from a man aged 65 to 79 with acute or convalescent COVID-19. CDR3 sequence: CASSGGSQEIYNSPLHF. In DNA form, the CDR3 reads TGTGCCAGCAGCGGCGGGTCTCAGGAGATCTATAATTCACCCCTCCACTTT.